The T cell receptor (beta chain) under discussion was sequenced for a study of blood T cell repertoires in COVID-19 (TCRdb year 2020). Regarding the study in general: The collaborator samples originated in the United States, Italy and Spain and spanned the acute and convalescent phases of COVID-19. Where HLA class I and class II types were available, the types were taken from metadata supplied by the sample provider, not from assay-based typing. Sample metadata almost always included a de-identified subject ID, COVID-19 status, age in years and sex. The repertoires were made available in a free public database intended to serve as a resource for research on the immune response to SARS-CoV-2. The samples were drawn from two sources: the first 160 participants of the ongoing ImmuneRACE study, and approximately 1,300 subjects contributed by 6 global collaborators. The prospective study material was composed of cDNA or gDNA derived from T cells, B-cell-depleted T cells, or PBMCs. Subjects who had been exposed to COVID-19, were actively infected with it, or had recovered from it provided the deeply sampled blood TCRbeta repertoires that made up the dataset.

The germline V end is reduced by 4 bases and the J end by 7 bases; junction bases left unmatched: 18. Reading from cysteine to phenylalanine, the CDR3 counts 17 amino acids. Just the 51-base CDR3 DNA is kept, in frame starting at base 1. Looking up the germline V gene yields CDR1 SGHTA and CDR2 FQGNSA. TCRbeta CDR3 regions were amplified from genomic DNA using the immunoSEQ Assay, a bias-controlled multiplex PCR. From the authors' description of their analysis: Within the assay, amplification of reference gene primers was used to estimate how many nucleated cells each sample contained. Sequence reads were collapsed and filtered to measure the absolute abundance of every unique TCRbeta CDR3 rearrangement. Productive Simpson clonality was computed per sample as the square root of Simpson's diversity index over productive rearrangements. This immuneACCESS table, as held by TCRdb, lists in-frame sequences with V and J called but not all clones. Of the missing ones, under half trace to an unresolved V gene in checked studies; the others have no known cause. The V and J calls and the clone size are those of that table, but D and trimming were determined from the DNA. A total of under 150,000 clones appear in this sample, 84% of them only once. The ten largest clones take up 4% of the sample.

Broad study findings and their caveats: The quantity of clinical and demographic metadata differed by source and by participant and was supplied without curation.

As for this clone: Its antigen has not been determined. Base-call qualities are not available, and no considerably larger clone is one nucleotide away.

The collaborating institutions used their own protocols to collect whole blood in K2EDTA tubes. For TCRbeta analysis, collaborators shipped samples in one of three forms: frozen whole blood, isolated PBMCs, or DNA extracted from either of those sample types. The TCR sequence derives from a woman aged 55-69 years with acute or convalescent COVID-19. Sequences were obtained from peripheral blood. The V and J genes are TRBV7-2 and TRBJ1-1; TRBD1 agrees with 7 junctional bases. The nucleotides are TGTGCCAGCAGCTCTTCAGCCCCGACAGGGTATCTTTTTGAAGCTTTCTTT. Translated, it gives CASSSSAPTGYLFEAFF.